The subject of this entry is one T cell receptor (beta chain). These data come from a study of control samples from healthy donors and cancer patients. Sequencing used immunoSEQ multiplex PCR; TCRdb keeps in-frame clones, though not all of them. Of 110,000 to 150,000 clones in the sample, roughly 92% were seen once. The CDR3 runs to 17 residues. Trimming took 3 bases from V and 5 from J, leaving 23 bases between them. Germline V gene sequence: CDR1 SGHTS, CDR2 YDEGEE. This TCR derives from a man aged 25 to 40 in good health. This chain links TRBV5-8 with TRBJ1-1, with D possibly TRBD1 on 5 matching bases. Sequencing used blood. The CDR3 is CASSSRGVWQGGTEAFF. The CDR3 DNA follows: TGTGCCAGCAGCTCCCGCGGGGTGTGGCAGGGTGGAACTGAAGCTTTCTTT.